Detailed here is one T cell receptor beta chain. The antigen remains unidentified. The record originates from a study of cytomegalovirus exposure and HLA in healthy donors. Study-level results: Some TCR beta chains (164 of them) were listed as cytomegalovirus-associated.

The PCR made use of 60 Vbeta and 13 Jbeta primers. The protocol was immunoSEQ multiplex PCR, while the TCRdb copy is restricted to in-frame clones and leaves out a portion. Of 150,000 or so clones listed, approximately 82% are singletons. The CDR3 covers 14 residues. The rearrangement uses TRBV21-1 and TRBJ1-5; the table gives TRBD1 as D, unverified against the DNA. TRBV21-1 is a pseudogene. Material: PBMCs. The sequence was obtained from a woman aged 50 to 60 in good health and CMV-seropositive. The CDR3 DNA reads as TGTGCCAGCAGCAGGGGCGAGCAGGGTTGGACCCAGCATTTT. It is translated as CASSRGEQGWTQHF.